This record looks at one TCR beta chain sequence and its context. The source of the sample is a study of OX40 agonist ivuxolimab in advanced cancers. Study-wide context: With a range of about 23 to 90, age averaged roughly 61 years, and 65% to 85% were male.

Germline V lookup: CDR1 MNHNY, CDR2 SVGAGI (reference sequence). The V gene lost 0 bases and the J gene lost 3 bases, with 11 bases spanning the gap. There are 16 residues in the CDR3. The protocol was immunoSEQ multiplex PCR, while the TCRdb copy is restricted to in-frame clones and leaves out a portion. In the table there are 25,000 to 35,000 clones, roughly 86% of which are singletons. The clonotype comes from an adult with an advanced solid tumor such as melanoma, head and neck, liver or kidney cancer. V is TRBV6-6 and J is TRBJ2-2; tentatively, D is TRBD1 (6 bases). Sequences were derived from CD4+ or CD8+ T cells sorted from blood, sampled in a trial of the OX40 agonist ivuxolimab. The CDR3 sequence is CASSYSRAGDTGELFF. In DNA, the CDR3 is TGTGCCAGCAGTTACTCGAGGGCAGGGGACACCGGGGAGCTGTTTTTT.